Below are 17 T cell receptor beta chains sequenced from a single sample in a study of lymphopenia after photon versus proton radiotherapy. Produced via immunoSEQ multiplex PCR; TCRdb's table is partial and in-frame only. The table has 8,000 or so clones, 80% to 90% seen once. Sequences were derived from peripheral blood, sampled from a patient treated with photon-based radiotherapy. The receptors were gathered from a man at least 80 years old with cholangiocarcinoma.

The chain links TRBV12-5 to TRBJ1-1; D gene uncertain. CDR3 size: 14 residues. CDR1 LGHNT and CDR2 FRNRAP come from the germline V gene. Trimming pared 3 bases from V and 2 bases from J, leaving 10 bases between. This CDR3 is CASGFREANTEAFF. The CDR3 nucleotides read TGTGCTAGTGGTTTTCGGGAGGCCAACACTGAAGCTTTCTTT.

CDR3 in amino acids: CASSQTQGQPQHF. CDR3 coding DNA: TGTGCCAGCAGCCAGACACAGGGACAGCCCCAGCATTTT. The V call is TRBV7-9, the J call TRBJ1-5; tentative D call: TRBD1 (6 bases). The length of the CDR3 is 13 residues. CDR1 and CDR2 (germline): SEHNR, FQNEAQ (reference sequence). With 5 bases removed from V and 7 bases from J, the gap between germline ends came to 12 bases.

The J gene is TRBJ1-5, the V gene TRBV19; D is undetermined. The germline CDR1 and CDR2 sequences are LNHDA and SQIVND (reference sequence). The V and J ends lost 5 bases and 1 base respectively, with 12 bases between them. The CDR3 sequence is 15 residues long. In DNA, the CDR3 is TGTGCCAGTAGTCTGGAGGGCTGGAGCAATCAGCCCCAGCATTTT. As protein: CASSLEGWSNQPQHF.

This sequence joins TRBV7-2 and TRBJ2-5; D call uncertain. Trimming stripped 3 bases from V and 5 bases from J, with 10 bases between. From germline, CDR1 is SGHTA and CDR2 FQGNSA. This CDR3 is 13 amino acids long. The CDR3 spells CASSFQREETQYF. The CDR3 DNA reads as TGTGCCAGCAGCTTCCAGCGAGAGGAGACCCAGTACTTC.

The chain links TRBV5-6 to TRBJ2-3; D is unclear. The V gene's germline CDR1 is SGHDT and CDR2 YYEEEE. This CDR3 is 13 amino acids long. V was trimmed by 0 bases and J by 5 bases, leaving 7 bases between them. DNA of the CDR3: TGTGCCAGCAGCTTGGTCCCGGAAGATACGCAGTATTTT. It translates to CASSLVPEDTQYF.

V and J are TRBV30 and TRBJ2-1; TRBD2 matches at 11 bases. Germline V gene data show CDR1 as GTSNPN and CDR2 as SVGIG (reference sequence). Losses at the gene ends were 1 base for V and 3 bases for J; bases not matched to a gene: 2. CDR3 size: 15 residues. The CDR3 reads CAWSASGGRYNEQFF. CDR3 DNA: TGTGCCTGGAGTGCTAGCGGGGGGCGCTACAATGAGCAGTTCTTC.

This rearrangement joins TRBV28 to TRBJ1-2; TRBD1 is a possible D gene (5 bases). The CDR3 totals 14 residues. With 5 bases removed from V and 0 bases from J, the gap between germline ends came to 10 bases. Germline CDR1 reads MDHEN; CDR2 reads SYDVKM. DNA for the CDR3: TGTGCCAGCAGTCCCCCGGGGGCTAACTATGGCTACACCTTC. This gives the protein CASSPPGANYGYTF.

The CDR3 reads CATQDPQGTNYGYTF. DNA for the CDR3: TGCGCCACCCAGGATCCGCAGGGAACTAACTATGGCTACACCTTC. V gene TRBV10-2 combines with J gene TRBJ1-2; tentatively, D is TRBD1 (5 bases). The CDR3 contains 15 residues. Germline lookup yields CDR1 WSHSY and CDR2 SAAADI. The V and J ends lost 10 bases and 0 bases respectively, with 18 bases between them.

The rearrangement links TRBV7-9 to TRBJ2-5; D gene uncertain. CDR1 and CDR2 (germline): SEHNR, FQNEAQ (reference sequence). Trimming removed 5 bases from V and 0 bases from J, with 10 bases in between. The CDR3 extends over 14 amino acids. CDR3 sequence reads: CASSRAGNQETQYF. The CDR3 bases are TGTGCCAGCAGCCGAGCCGGTAACCAAGAGACCCAGTACTTC.

The chain joins TRBV9 to TRBJ1-1, with D possibly TRBD1 on 6 matching bases. Trimming pared 8 bases from V and 3 bases from J, leaving 11 bases between. This CDR3 is built from 12 residues. Germline lookup yields CDR1 SGDLS and CDR2 YYNGEE. CDR3 bases: TGTGCCAGTGGGGACACCTACACTGAAGCTTTCTTT. It yields the protein CASGDTYTEAFF.

This chain connects TRBV5-6 to TRBJ2-7, with D perhaps matching TRBD1 or TRBD2 (6 bases each). The CDR3 consists of 12 residues. Trimming took 2 bases from V and 4 from J, leaving 7 bases between them. CDR1 and CDR2 (germline): SGHDT, YYEEEE. The CDR3 DNA is TGTGCCAGCAGCTTAGGGGGGTACGAGCAGTACTTC. Translating it yields CASSLGGYEQYF.

The chain carries TRBV7-8 and TRBJ1-1, with 8 nucleotides matching TRBD1. J lost 4 bases, V lost 2 bases, and 3 bases had no gene match. This CDR3 has 14 residues. CDR1 is SGHVS, CDR2 FQNEAQ, per germline. CDR3 nucleotide sequence: TGTGCCAGCAGCTTACGGACAGGGCGCACTGAAGCTTTCTTT. Encoded protein: CASSLRTGRTEAFF.

The chain couples TRBV9 to TRBJ1-5; D is undetermined. CDR3 size: 11 residues. Between the trimmed V and J ends, which lost 7 bases and 6 bases, there was a span of 8 bases. Germline loops: CDR1 SGDLS, CDR2 YYNGEE. This CDR3 is CASLLSQPQHF. CDR3 coding DNA: TGTGCCAGCCTGTTGAGTCAGCCCCAGCATTTT.

The J gene is TRBJ1-1, the V gene TRBV6-6; TRBD1 agrees at 7 bases. After removal of 2 bases from V and 5 bases from J, the junction contained 5 bases not matched to a gene. Per germline, CDR1 MNHNY and CDR2 SVGAGI (reference sequence). The CDR3 has 14 amino acids. In nucleotides, the CDR3 is TGTGCCAGCAGTTACCGACAGGGAATAACTGAAGCTTTCTTT. It encodes CASSYRQGITEAFF.

This sequence joins TRBV6-5 and TRBJ2-7; 8 nucleotides agree with TRBD2. The CDR3 length is 15 residues. Trimming at V came to 0 bases and at J to 0 bases, leaving 1 base not matched to a gene. Per germline, CDR1 MNHEY and CDR2 SVGAGI. This CDR3 reads CASSYSGTSSYEQYF. The CDR3, as DNA: TGTGCCAGCAGTTACTCCGGGACTAGCTCCTACGAGCAGTACTTC.

This chain joins TRBV5-8 and TRBJ1-3, with D unresolved. Germline CDR1 is SGHTS and CDR2 is YDEGEE. The CDR3 extends over 14 amino acids. V was trimmed by 1 base and J by 0 bases, leaving 5 bases between them. This chain's CDR3 is CASSLRDSGNTIYF. The CDR3, as DNA: TGTGCCAGCAGCTTGAGAGACTCTGGAAACACCATATATTTT.

The chain couples TRBV11-3 to TRBJ2-3; 14 bases agree with TRBD2. V was clipped by 5 bases and J by 2 bases; unmatched bases: 3. This CDR3 is built from 16 residues. Germline lookup yields CDR1 SGHNT and CDR2 YENEEA. The CDR3 loop reads CASSPGLAGATDTQYF. In nucleotides, the CDR3 is TGTGCCAGCAGCCCGGGACTAGCGGGGGCCACAGATACGCAGTATTTT.